The entry that follows covers one T cell receptor beta chain sequence. The CDR3 runs to 13 residues. Trimming shortened V by 5 bases and J by 4 bases, and 10 bases separated the two germline ends. Germline V gene lookup returns CDR1 PRHDT and CDR2 FYEKMQ (reference sequence). Authors' processing steps: Counts of nucleated cells, estimated from reference gene primer amplification, were obtained. Data came from immunoSEQ multiplex PCR; TCRdb stores just in-frame clones and leaves some out. V, J and clone size were drawn from that table, and D and trimming were deduced from the DNA. The top ten clones hold 9.7% of a sample with about 220,000 clones, 80% to 90% of them seen once. These data originate in a study of blood T cell repertoires in COVID-19. Across the whole study: Samples representing acute and convalescent COVID-19 were sourced from the United States, Italy and Spain. The cDNA or gDNA used as material had been derived from T cells, B-cell-depleted T cells, or PBMCs.

The receptor was isolated from a man aged 50-59 years with active or convalescent COVID-19. This chain uses TRBV13 with TRBJ2-3; tentatively, D is TRBD2 (6 bases). The sequencing sample was made of peripheral blood. The CDR3 region is CASSRLESDTQYF. The CDR3 DNA sequence: TGTGCCAGCAGCAGACTAGAATCAGATACGCAGTATTTT.